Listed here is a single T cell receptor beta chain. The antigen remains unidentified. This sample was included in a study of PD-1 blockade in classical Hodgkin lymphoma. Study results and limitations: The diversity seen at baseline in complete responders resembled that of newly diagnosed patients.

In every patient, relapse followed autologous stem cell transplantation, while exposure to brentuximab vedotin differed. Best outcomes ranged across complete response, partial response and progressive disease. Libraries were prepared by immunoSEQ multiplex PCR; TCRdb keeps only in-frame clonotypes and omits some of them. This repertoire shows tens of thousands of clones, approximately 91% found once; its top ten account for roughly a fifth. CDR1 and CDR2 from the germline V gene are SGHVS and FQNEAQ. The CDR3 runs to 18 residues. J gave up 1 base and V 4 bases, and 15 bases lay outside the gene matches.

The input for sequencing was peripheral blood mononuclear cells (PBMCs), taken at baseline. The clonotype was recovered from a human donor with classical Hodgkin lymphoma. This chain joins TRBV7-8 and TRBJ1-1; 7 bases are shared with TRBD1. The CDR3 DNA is TGTGCCAGCAGCTCTCTTGGCGGTTCGGGACAGAGGAACACTGAAGCTTTCTTT. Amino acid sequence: CASSSLGGSGQRNTEAFF.